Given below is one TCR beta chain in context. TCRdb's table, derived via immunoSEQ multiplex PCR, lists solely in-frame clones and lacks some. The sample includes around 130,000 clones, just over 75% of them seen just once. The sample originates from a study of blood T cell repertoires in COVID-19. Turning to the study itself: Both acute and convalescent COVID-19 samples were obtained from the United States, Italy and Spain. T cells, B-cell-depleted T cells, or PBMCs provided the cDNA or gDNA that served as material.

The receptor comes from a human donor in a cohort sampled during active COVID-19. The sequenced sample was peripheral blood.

CDR3 DNA sequence: TGTGCCTCCCTCCCCGGGACAGGAATGAACACTGAAGCTTTCTTT. Its translation is CASLPGTGMNTEAFF. The V and J genes are TRBV30 and TRBJ1-1; 8 positions match TRBD1. This CDR3 is built from 15 residues. Germline assignment: CDR1 GTSNPN and CDR2 SVGIG (reference sequence). V gave up 7 bases and J gave up 0 bases; unmatched junction bases: 10.